This is a list of T cell receptor beta chains from one sample in a study of T cell responses to AZD1222 COVID-19 vaccine. Measured with immunoSEQ multiplex PCR; TCRdb has only the in-frame clones, and not every one. This table has approximately 100,000 clones, about nine tenths appearing once. Sequenced material: peripheral blood, taken 28 days after the second AZD1222 dose. These receptors originate from an adult who received the AZD1222 COVID-19 vaccine. The CDR3 runs from the conserved cysteine through the conserved F or W. A D gene is named only where the DNA matches it firmly. Some rows mark clone size as missing; the rest say once, few, many or name a class of expanded clone.

j_call: TRBJ1-5
clone_size: .
v_call: TRBV19
cdr3_length: 16
d_call: TRBD1
cdr3_nt: TGTGCCAGTCCTACCGACAGGGACCATAGCAATCAGCCCCAGCATTTT
cdr3_aa: CASPTDRDHSNQPQHF

j_call: TRBJ1-2
clone_size: .
v_call: TRBV20-1
cdr3_length: 11
d_call: .
cdr3_nt: TGCAGTGCTGGTGGGATAAAGGGCTACACCTTC
cdr3_aa: CSAGGIKGYTF

j_call: TRBJ1-6
clone_size: few
v_call: TRBV27
cdr3_length: 14
d_call: .
cdr3_nt: TGTGCCAGCAGTTTACGTCTTGGAATTTCACCCCTCCACTTT
cdr3_aa: CASSLRLGISPLHF

j_call: TRBJ1-1
clone_size: .
v_call: TRBV7-2
cdr3_length: 14
d_call: .
cdr3_nt: TGTGCCAGCAGCTTCGAGGGCCTGAACACTGAAGCTTTCTTT
cdr3_aa: CASSFEGLNTEAFF

j_call: TRBJ1-1
clone_size: .
v_call: TRBV28
cdr3_length: 13
d_call: .
cdr3_nt: TGTGCCAGCATCGGGCTTCCAAGGGGTGAAGCTTTCTTT
cdr3_aa: CASIGLPRGEAFF

j_call: TRBJ1-6
clone_size: .
v_call: TRBV19
cdr3_length: 13
d_call: TRBD1
cdr3_nt: TGTGCCAGTGGGACAGGGGGGAATTCACCCCTCCACTTT
cdr3_aa: CASGTGGNSPLHF

j_call: TRBJ2-5
clone_size: .
v_call: TRBV28
cdr3_length: 14
d_call: TRBD2
cdr3_nt: TGTGCCAGCAGTTTAGCGGGGGGGCACGTGACCCAGTACTTC
cdr3_aa: CASSLAGGHVTQYF

j_call: TRBJ1-3
clone_size: .
v_call: TRBV19
cdr3_length: 15
d_call: .
cdr3_nt: TGTGCCAGTAGTATGGTGGTTTACTCTGGAAACACCATATATTTT
cdr3_aa: CASSMVVYSGNTIYF

j_call: TRBJ2-2
clone_size: few
v_call: TRBV5-6
cdr3_length: 16
d_call: TRBD2
cdr3_nt: TGTGCCAGCAGCCGCAGCGGGGGGCGGAGAAACGGGGAGCTGTTTTTT
cdr3_aa: CASSRSGGRRNGELFF

j_call: TRBJ2-7
clone_size: .
v_call: TRBV11-2
cdr3_length: 11
d_call: .
cdr3_nt: TGTGCCAGCAGCTCCTCCTACGAGCAGTACTTC
cdr3_aa: CASSSSYEQYF

j_call: TRBJ2-3
clone_size: .
v_call: TRBV3-1/TRBV3-2
cdr3_length: 14
d_call: TRBD2
cdr3_nt: TGTGCCAGCAGCCAAGAGAGGGCGGGAGCGGCGCAGTATTTT
cdr3_aa: CASSQERAGAAQYF

j_call: TRBJ2-2
clone_size: once
v_call: TRBV3-1/TRBV3-2
cdr3_length: 17
d_call: TRBD2
cdr3_nt: TGTGCCAGCAGCCAAGCCCCACTAGCGGGGAACACCGGGGAGCTGTTTTTT
cdr3_aa: CASSQAPLAGNTGELFF

j_call: TRBJ2-1
clone_size: .
v_call: TRBV5-1
cdr3_length: 14
d_call: .
cdr3_nt: TGCGCCAGCAAGGTGGCTCCTTCCTACAATGAGCAGTTCTTC
cdr3_aa: CASKVAPSYNEQFF

j_call: TRBJ1-2
clone_size: .
v_call: TRBV28
cdr3_length: 13
d_call: .
cdr3_nt: TGTGCCAGCACCCGACAGAGGGCTGGGGGCTACACCTTC
cdr3_aa: CASTRQRAGGYTF

j_call: TRBJ2-7
clone_size: few
v_call: TRBV28
cdr3_length: 13
d_call: .
cdr3_nt: TGTGCCAGCAGTTTCAAGGTTATAAACGAGCAGTACTTC
cdr3_aa: CASSFKVINEQYF

j_call: TRBJ1-5
clone_size: .
v_call: TRBV6-5
cdr3_length: 13
d_call: .
cdr3_nt: TGTGCCAGCAGCCCAGCTTGGGACCAGCCCCAGCATTTT
cdr3_aa: CASSPAWDQPQHF

j_call: TRBJ1-3
clone_size: .
v_call: TRBV3-1/TRBV3-2
cdr3_length: 12
d_call: .
cdr3_nt: TGTGCCAGCAGCCGGGACCGAAACACCATATATTTT
cdr3_aa: CASSRDRNTIYF